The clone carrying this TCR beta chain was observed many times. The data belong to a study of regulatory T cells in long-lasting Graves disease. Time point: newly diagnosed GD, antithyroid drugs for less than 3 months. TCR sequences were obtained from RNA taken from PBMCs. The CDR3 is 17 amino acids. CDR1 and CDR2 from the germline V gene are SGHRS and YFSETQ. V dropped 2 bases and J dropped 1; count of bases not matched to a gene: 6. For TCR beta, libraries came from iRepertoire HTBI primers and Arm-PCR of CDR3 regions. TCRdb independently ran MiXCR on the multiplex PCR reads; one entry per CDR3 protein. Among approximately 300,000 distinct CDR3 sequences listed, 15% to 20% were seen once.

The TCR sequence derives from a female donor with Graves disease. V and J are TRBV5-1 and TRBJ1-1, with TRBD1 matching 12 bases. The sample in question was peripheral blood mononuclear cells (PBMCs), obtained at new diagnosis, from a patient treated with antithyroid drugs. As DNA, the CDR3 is TGCGCCAGCAGCTTAAGGGACAGGGGGCTTAGGAACACTGAAGCTTTCTTT. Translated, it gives CASSLRDRGLRNTEAFF.